This TCR beta chain was recorded in a study of blood T cell repertoires in COVID-19 (dated by TCRdb to between 2020 and 2021). Context from the whole study: The collaborator samples originated in the United States, Italy and Spain and spanned the acute and convalescent phases of COVID-19. The material from the prospective study consisted of cDNA or gDNA derived from T cells, B-cell-depleted T cells, or PBMCs. Deeply sampled blood TCRbeta repertoires from subjects exposed to, actively infected with, or recovered from COVID-19 were included in the dataset. The repertoires were released in a freely available public database intended as a resource for research on the immune response to SARS-CoV-2. The samples were drawn from the first 160 participants of the ongoing ImmuneRACE study and from more than 1,000 subjects provided by 6 global collaborators. Sample metadata almost always included a de-identified subject ID, COVID-19 status, age in years and sex. Where available, HLA class I and class II types were taken from metadata supplied by the sample provider and were not determined by assay-based typing. What the study reported, not specific to this receptor: Clinical and demographic metadata were provided uncurated, with the amount varying by source and participant.

TCRbeta CDR3 regions were amplified from genomic DNA by means of the immunoSEQ Assay, a bias-controlled multiplex PCR. The published analysis was carried out like this. The number of nucleated cells in each sample was estimated by amplification of reference gene primers within the assay. To quantify the absolute abundance of each unique TCRbeta CDR3 rearrangement, sequence reads were collapsed and filtered. For each sample, productive Simpson clonality was calculated by taking the square root of Simpson's diversity index across productive rearrangements. Held by TCRdb, this immuneACCESS table contains in-frame sequences only and omits some clones. Under half of the omission traces to an unresolved V gene where checked; the cause of the rest is unknown. Clonal size and the V and J genes are those of that table, whereas D and trimming came from the DNA. The sample profile shows about 170,000 clones; 80% to 85% of them were found once. In total, the top ten clones hold roughly 14% of the sample.

One collaborating source in Seattle enrolled patients during active infection and followed them longitudinally through the course of disease. The collaborating institutions used their own protocols to collect whole blood in K2EDTA tubes. For TCRbeta analysis, collaborators shipped samples as frozen whole blood, isolated PBMCs, or DNA extracted from either of those sample types. About this clone itself: Its antigen is currently not known. No base-level quality is on record; no much larger clone is a single base apart.

Sequencing was performed on peripheral blood. This sequence originates from an older woman with COVID-19, enrolled during active disease.

The CDR3 reads CASSHFPSGLSEKLFF. The bases read TGTGCCAGCAGCCACTTCCCATCAGGGCTGAGTGAAAAACTGTTTTTT. The chain joins TRBV7-6 to TRBJ1-4; TRBD1 is perhaps the D gene, given 5 matching bases. The cysteine opens and the phenylalanine closes a CDR3 of 16 amino acids. The entry retains the CDR3 DNA only, 48 bases that are in frame from base 1. Between the V and J ends, shortened by 5 bases and 7 bases respectively, the junction contains 20 bases. CDR1 and CDR2, looked up from the germline V gene, are SGHVS and FNYEAQ.